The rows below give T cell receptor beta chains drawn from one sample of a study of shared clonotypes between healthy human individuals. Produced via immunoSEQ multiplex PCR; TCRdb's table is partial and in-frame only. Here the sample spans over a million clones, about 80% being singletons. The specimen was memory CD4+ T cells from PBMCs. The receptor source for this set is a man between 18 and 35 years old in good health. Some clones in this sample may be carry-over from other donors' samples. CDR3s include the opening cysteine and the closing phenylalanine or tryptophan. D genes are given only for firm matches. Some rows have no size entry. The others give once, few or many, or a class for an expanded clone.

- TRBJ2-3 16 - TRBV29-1 TGCAGCGTTGAAAGAGTTGGTAGAGGTAGCACAGATACGCAGTATTTT CSVERVGRGSTDTQYF
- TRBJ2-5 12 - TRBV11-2 TGTGCCAGCAACAGGAACCAAGAGACCCAGTACTTC CASNRNQETQYF
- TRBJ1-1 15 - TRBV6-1 TGTGCCAGCAGTTCCCCCGCCGGGGGAGGGGCTGAAGCTTTCTTT CASSSPAGGGAEAFF
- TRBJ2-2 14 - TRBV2 TGTGCCAGCATTTTAGCGCGGGACACCGGGGAGCTGTTTTTT CASILARDTGELFF
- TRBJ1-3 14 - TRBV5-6 TGTGCCAGCAGTCCGAAGGGACCTGGAAACACCATATATTTT CASSPKGPGNTIYF
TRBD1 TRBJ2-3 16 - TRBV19 TGTGCCAGTAGTATATTCGCGACAGGGGATACAGATACGCAGTATTTT CASSIFATGDTDTQYF
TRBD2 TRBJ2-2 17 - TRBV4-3 TGCGCCAGCAGCCAAGATTATCCTAGCGGGGACACCGGGGAGCTGTTTTTT CASSQDYPSGDTGELFF
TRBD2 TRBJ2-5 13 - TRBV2 TGTGCCAGCGAGCGGGGGACCCAAGAGACCCAGTACTTC CASERGTQETQYF
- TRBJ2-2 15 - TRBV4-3 TGCGCCAGCAGCCAAGTGGTCCGTTCAGCCGGGGAGCTGTTTTTT CASSQVVRSAGELFF
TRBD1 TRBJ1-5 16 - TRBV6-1 TGTGCCAGCAGTGAATATTGGGGACAGAGCAATCAGCCCCAGCATTTT CASSEYWGQSNQPQHF
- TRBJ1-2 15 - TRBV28 TGTGCCAGCAGTTTTATACGCGGCAGGAACCTTGGCTACACCTTC CASSFIRGRNLGYTF
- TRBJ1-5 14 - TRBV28 TGTGCCAGCAGTTCGGCCGAACGCAATCAGCCCCAGCATTTT CASSSAERNQPQHF
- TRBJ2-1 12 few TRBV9 TGTGCCAGCAGCGTACCGCCCGGTGAGCAGTTCTTC CASSVPPGEQFF
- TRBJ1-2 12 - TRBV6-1 TGTGCCAGCAGTATGGGGGGGTATGGCTACACCTTC CASSMGGYGYTF
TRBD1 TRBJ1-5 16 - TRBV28 TGTGCCAGCAGATTACGGACAGGCAATAGCAATCAGCCCCAGCATTTT CASRLRTGNSNQPQHF
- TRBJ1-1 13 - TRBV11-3 TGTGCCAGCAGCTTGGCAGAGAACACTGAAGCTTTCTTT CASSLAENTEAFF
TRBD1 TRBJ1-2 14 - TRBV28 TGTGCCAGCAAGCCACAGGGGGCCTCTTATGGCTACACCTTC CASKPQGASYGYTF
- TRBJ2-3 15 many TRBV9 TGTGCCAGCAGCGTAGCGTCTAGCGGCACAGATACGCAGTATTTT CASSVASSGTDTQYF
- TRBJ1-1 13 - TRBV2 TGTGCCAGCAGTCTCGGGGGAGACACTGAAGCTTTCTTT CASSLGGDTEAFF
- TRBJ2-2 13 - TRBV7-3 TGTGCCAGCAGCTTATCCCCGGGCGGGGAGCTGTTTTTT CASSLSPGGELFF
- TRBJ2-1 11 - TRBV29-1 TGCAGCGTTCGTACCTACAATGAGCAGTTCTTC CSVRTYNEQFF
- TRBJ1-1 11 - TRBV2 TGTGCCAGCAGCTATACAGGTGAAGCTTTCTTT CASSYTGEAFF
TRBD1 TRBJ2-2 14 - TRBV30 TGTGCCTGGGACAGGGAATGGAACACCGGGGAGCTGTTTTTT CAWDREWNTGELFF
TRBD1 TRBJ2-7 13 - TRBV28 TGTGCCAGCAGCGACAGGGACCCCTACGAGCAGTACTTC CASSDRDPYEQYF
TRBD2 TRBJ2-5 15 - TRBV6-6 TGTGCCAGCAGTTCCTTCGGGACTAGCGGGGAGACCCAGTACTTC CASSSFGTSGETQYF
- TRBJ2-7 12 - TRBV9 TGTGCCAGCAGCCCTGGTGGAGGGTCGCAGTACTTC CASSPGGGSQYF
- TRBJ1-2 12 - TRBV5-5 TGTGCCAGCAGCTTGTCGCTCTATGGCTACACCTTC CASSLSLYGYTF
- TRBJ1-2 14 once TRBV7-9 TGTGCCAGCAGCTTAATTCGGCGGGACTATGGCTACACCTTC CASSLIRRDYGYTF
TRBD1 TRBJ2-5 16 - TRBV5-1 TGCGCCAGTGCAAAACAGGGGGCTAGAAGAGAAGAGACCCAGTACTTC CASAKQGARREETQYF
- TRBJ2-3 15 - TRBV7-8 TGTGCCAGCAGCTACAACATGGCCCAACAAGATACGCAGTATTTT CASSYNMAQQDTQYF
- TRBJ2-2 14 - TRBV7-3 TGTGCCAGCAGCTTAGGGGCGAACACCGGGGAGCTGTTTTTT CASSLGANTGELFF
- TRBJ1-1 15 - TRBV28 TGTGCCAGCAGCCCCGCATGGGGACGGTACACTGAAGCTTTCTTT CASSPAWGRYTEAFF
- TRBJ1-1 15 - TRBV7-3 TGTGCCAGCAGCTTAACGGGGGGTCTGAACACTGAAGCTTTCTTT CASSLTGGLNTEAFF
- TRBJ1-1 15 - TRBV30 TGTGCCTGGAGTCCCCTTGCGACGTGGATGACTGAAGCTTTCTTT CAWSPLATWMTEAFF
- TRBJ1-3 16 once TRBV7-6 TGTGCCAGCAGCTTAGGAACATCAGCGGGTGGAAACACCATATATTTT CASSLGTSAGGNTIYF
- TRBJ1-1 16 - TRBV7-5 TGTGCCAGAAGCTTAGTGGCAGGGCTTCAGAACACTGAAGCTTTCTTT CARSLVAGLQNTEAFF
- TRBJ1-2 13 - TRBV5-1 TGCGCCAGCAGCTTGGACCTACTCTATGGCTACACCTTC CASSLDLLYGYTF
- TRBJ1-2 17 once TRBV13 TGTGCCAGCAGCTCCCTACCGCAGAGCACACTGGAACCTGGCTACACCTTC CASSSLPQSTLEPGYTF
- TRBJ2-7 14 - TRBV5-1 TGCGCCAGCAGCTTACTGCCGTTCTCCTACGAGCAGTACTTC CASSLLPFSYEQYF
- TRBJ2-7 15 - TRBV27 TGTGCCAGCAGTTTAAATAAGGGTAACCCCTACGAGCAGTACTTC CASSLNKGNPYEQYF
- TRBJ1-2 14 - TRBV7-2 TGTGCCAGCAGCTTAGTTGGCAGGGCTCCCGGCTACACCTTC CASSLVGRAPGYTF
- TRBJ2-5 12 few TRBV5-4 TGTGCCAGCAGCTTGGAGGGGGAGACCCAGTACTTC CASSLEGETQYF
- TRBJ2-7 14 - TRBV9 TGTGCCAGCAGCGTAGCAGCCCAGACCTACGAGCAGTACTTC CASSVAAQTYEQYF
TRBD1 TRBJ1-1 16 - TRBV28 TGTGCCAGCACCAAACCCCTAGGGACAGGGAGGACTGAAGCTTTCTTT CASTKPLGTGRTEAFF
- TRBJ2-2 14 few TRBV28 TGTGCCAGCAGACCCAACCATAACACCGGGGAGCTGTTTTTT CASRPNHNTGELFF
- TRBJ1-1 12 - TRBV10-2 TGCGCCAGCAGTGAAAGGGCTTCTGAAGCTTTCTTT CASSERASEAFF